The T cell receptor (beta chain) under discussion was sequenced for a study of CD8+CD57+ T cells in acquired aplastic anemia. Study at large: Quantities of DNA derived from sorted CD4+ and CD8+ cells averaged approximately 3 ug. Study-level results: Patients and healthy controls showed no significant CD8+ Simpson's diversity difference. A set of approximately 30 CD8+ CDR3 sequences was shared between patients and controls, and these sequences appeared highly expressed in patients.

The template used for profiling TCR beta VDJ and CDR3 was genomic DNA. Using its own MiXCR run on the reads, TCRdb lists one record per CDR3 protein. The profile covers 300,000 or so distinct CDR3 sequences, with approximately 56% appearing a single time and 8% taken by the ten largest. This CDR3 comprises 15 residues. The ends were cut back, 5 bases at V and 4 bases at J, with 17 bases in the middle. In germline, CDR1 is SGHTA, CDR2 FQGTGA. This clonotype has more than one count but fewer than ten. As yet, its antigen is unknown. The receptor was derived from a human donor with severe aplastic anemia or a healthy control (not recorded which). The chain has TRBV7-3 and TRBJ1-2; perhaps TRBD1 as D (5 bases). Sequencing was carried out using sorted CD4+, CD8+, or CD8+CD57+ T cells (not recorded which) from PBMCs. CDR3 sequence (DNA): TGTGCCAGCAGCCAAGCCGGGACGGCGGGCTATGGCTACACCTTC. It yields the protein CASSQAGTAGYGYTF. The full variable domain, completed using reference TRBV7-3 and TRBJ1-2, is GAGVSQTPSNKVTEKGKYVELRCDPISGHTALYWYRQSLGQGPEFLIYFQGTGAADDSGLPNDRFFAVRPEGSVSTLKIQRTERGDSAVYLCASSQAGTAGYGYTFGSGTRLTVV.